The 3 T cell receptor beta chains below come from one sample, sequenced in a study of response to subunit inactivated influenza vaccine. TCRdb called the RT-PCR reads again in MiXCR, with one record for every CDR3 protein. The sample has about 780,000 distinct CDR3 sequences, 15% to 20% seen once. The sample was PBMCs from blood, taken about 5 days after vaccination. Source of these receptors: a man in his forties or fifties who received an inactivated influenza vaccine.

The CDR3 sequence is CASSFGPGQPAGSTDTQYF. DNA of the CDR3: TGTGCCAGCAGTTTTGGACCGGGACAACCGGCCGGTAGCACAGATACGCAGTATTTT. This sequence joins TRBV11-1 and TRBJ2-3; the D gene is possibly TRBD1 (6 bases). The CDR3 has 19 amino acids. CDR1 is SGHAT, CDR2 FQDESV, per germline (reference sequence). The V and J ends lost 6 bases and 0 bases respectively, with 25 bases between them.

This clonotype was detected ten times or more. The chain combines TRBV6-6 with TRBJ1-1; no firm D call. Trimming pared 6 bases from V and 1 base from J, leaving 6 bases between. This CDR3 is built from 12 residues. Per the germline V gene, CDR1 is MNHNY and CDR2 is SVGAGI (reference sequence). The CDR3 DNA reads TGTGCCAGCAGCCCCAAGAACACTGAAGCTTTCTTT. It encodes CASSPKNTEAFF.

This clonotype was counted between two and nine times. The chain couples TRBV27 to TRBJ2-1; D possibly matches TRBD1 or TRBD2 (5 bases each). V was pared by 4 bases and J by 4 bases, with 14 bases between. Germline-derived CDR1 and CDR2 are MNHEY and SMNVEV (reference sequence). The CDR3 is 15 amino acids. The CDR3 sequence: CASSSTGTLYNEQFF. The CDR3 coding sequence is TGTGCCAGCAGTTCAACCGGGACCTTATACAATGAGCAGTTCTTC.